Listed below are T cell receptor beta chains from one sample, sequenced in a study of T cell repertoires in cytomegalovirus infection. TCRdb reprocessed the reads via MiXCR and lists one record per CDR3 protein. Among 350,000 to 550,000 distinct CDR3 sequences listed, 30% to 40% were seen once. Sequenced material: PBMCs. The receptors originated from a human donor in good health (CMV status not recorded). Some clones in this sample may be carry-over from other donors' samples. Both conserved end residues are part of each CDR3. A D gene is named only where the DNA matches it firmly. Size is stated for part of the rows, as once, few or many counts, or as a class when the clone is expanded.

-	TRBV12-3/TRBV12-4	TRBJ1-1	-	CASSSRIMNTEAFF	TGTGCCAGCAGTTCCAGGATCATGAACACTGAAGCTTTCTTT
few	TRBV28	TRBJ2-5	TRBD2	CASRQAGAIQETQYF	TGTGCCAGCAGACAAGCGGGGGCAATCCAAGAGACCCAGTACTTC
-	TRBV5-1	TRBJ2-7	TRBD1	CAGSSTDRDSEQYF	TGCGCAGGCAGCTCGACTGACAGGGACAGCGAGCAGTACTTC
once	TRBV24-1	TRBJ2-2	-	CATSDFPGNTGELFF	TGTGCCACCAGTGATTTCCCAGGAAACACCGGGGAGCTGTTTTTT
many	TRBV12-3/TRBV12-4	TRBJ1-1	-	CASSPNRAEAFF	TGTGCCAGCAGTCCAAACAGGGCTGAAGCTTTCTTT
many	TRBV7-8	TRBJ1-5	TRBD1	CASSVTGGAGNQPQHF	TGTGCCAGCAGCGTAACAGGGGGCGCCGGCAATCAGCCCCAGCATTTT
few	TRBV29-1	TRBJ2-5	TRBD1	CSVETGPRETQYF	TGCAGCGTTGAGACAGGGCCCCGAGAGACCCAGTACTTC
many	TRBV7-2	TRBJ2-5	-	CASSAHGPDGETQYF	TGTGCCAGCAGCGCCCATGGCCCGGACGGGGAGACCCAGTACTTC
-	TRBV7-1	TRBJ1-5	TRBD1	CASRSQGRDEPKHF	TGTGCAAGCAGATCACAGGGGCGGGATGAGCCCAAGCATTTT
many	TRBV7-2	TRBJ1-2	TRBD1	CASSLGQGFGYTF	TGTGCCAGCAGCTTGGGACAGGGATTTGGCTACACCTTC
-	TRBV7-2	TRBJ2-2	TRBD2	CASSLVGGGGGTGELFF	TGTGCCAGCAGCTTAGTTGGCGGGGGTGGCGGCACCGGGGAGCTGTTTTTT
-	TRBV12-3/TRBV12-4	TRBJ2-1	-	CASRSRQNLLYEQFF	TGTGCCAGCCGTTCGCGACAGAACCTACTCTATGAGCAGTTCTTC
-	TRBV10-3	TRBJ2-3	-	CAITPGWATDTQYF	TGTGCCATCACCCCAGGATGGGCCACAGATACGCAGTATTTT
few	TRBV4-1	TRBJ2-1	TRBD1	CASSQAPARTGEDEQFF	TGCGCCAGCAGCCAAGCCCCGGCCCGGACAGGGGAGGATGAGCAGTTCTTC
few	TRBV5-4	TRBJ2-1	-	CASSFPRGGKSSYNEQFF	TGTGCCAGCAGCTTTCCCCGCGGAGGAAAGAGCTCCTACAATGAGCAGTTCTTC
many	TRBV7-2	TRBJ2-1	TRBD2	CASSLEASGHNEQFF	TGTGCCAGCAGCTTGGAGGCTAGCGGACACAATGAGCAGTTCTTC
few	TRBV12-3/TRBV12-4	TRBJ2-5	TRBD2	CASSLVGGGETQYF	TGTGCCAGCAGTTTAGTCGGGGGGGGGGAGACCCAGTACTTC
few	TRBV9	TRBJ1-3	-	CASSAELQGGGNTIYF	TGTGCCAGCAGCGCCGAGCTACAGGGCGGCGGAAACACCATATATTTT
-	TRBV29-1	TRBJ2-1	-	CSVEDVPQGSYNEQFF	TGCAGCGTTGAAGACGTCCCACAGGGCTCCTACAATGAGCAGTTCTTC
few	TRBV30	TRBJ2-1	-	CAWSPTDRNSYNEQFF	TGTGCCTGGAGTCCCACTGACAGGAACTCCTACAATGAGCAGTTCTTC
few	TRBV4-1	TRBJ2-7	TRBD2	CASSLTGTSGAYEQYF	TGCGCCAGCAGCCTCACGGGGACTAGCGGGGCTTACGAGCAGTACTTC
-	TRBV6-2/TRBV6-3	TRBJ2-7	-	CASSFDPGPPTNYEQYF	TGTGCCAGCAGTTTTGACCCGGGGCCCCCGACAAACTACGAGCAGTACTTC
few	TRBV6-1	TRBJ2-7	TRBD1	CASSDRGPYEQYF	TGTGCCAGCAGTGACAGGGGGCCCTACGAGCAGTACTTC
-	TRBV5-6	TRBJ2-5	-	CASSWTGKTQYF	TGTGCCAGCAGTTGGACCGGGAAGACCCAGTACTTC
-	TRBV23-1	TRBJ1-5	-	CASSQISGNQPQHF	TGCGCCAGCAGTCAAATCTCGGGGAATCAGCCCCAGCATTTT
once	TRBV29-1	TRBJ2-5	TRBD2	CSVGTSGGYQETQYF	TGCAGCGTCGGGACTAGCGGGGGGTACCAAGAGACCCAGTACTTC
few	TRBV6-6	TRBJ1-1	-	CASRTSPRENTEAFF	TGTGCCAGCAGGACGAGCCCTAGAGAGAACACTGAAGCTTTCTTT
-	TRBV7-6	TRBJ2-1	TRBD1	CASSHRGPYNEQLF	TGTGCCAGCAGCCACAGGGGTCCCTACAATGAGCAGTTATTC
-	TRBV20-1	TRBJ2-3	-	CSAIIPGLTDTQYF	TGCAGTGCTATCATCCCCGGGCTCACAGATACGCAGTATTTT
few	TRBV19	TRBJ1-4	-	CASKRGTSNEKLFF	TGTGCCAGTAAGAGGGGGACAAGTAATGAAAAACTGTTTTTT
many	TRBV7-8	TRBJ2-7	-	CASSLRVTVLDEQYF	TGTGCCAGCAGCTTACGTGTTACTGTATTGGACGAGCAGTACTTC
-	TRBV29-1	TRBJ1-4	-	CSVVGDKEPWTNEKLFF	TGCAGCGTGGTCGGGGACAAAGAGCCTTGGACTAATGAAAAACTGTTTTTT
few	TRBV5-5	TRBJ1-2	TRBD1	CASSAVAGGTYGYTF	TGTGCCAGCAGCGCGGTGGCAGGGGGAACCTATGGCTACACCTTC
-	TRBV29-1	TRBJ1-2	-	CSVDRTAYGYTF	TGCAGCGTTGATCGGACAGCGTATGGCTACACCTTC
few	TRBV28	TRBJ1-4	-	CASSLVAPGVGNNEKLFF	TGTGCCAGCAGTTTAGTGGCGCCAGGGGTTGGTAATAATGAAAAACTGTTTTTT
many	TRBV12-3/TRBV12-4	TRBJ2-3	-	CASSPNAPDSHNTQYF	TGTGCCAGCAGTCCGAACGCCCCAGACAGTCACAATACGCAGTATTTT
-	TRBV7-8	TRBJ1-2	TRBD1	CASSLVADRVSGYTF	TGTGCCAGCAGCTTAGTCGCAGACAGGGTGTCTGGCTACACCTTC
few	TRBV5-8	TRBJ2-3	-	CASSLVGGGRLGGDTQYF	TGTGCCAGCAGCTTGGTTGGCGGGGGCCGTCTCGGGGGAGATACGCAGTATTTT
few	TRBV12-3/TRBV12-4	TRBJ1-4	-	CASSLSTGLKREKLFF	TGTGCCAGCAGTTTATCGACAGGCCTTAAGAGGGAAAAACTGTTTTTT
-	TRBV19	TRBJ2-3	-	CASSPTQGGLYTDTQYF	TGTGCCAGTAGTCCCACCCAGGGGGGCCTTTACACAGATACGCAGTATTTT
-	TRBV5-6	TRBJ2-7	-	CASSAGTVGSYEQYF	TGTGCCAGCAGCGCCGGGACGGTGGGGTCCTACGAGCAGTACTTC
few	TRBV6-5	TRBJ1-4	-	CASSYSSSNEKLFF	TGTGCCAGCAGTTACTCAAGCTCAAATGAAAAACTGTTTTTT
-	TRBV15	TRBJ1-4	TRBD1	CATSLDRGRNEKLFF	TGTGCCACCAGCCTCGACAGGGGAAGAAATGAAAAACTGTTTTTT
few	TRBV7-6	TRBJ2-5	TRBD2	CASTPLAGQETQYF	TGTGCCAGCACCCCGCTAGCGGGGCAAGAGACCCAGTACTTC
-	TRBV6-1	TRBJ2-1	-	CASSEIRARWNEQFF	TGTGCCAGCAGTGAAATCAGGGCTCGGTGGAATGAGCAGTTCTTC
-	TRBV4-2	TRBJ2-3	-	CASSQDQPTRTDTQYF	TGTGCCAGCAGCCAAGATCAGCCGACCCGCACAGATACGCAGTATTTT
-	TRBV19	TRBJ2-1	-	CASSINPRVGNEQFF	TGTGCCAGTAGTATAAACCCCAGGGTGGGCAATGAGCAGTTCTTC